The 22 T cell receptor beta chains presented below share a single source sample, sequenced in a study of graft-versus-host responses after intestinal transplantation (TCRdb year 2021). The time point label corresponds to: cells obtained before transplantation from donor or recipient. Libraries were built with the immunoSEQ multiplex PCR assay. The table was pulled from immuneACCESS by TCRdb, which kept in-frame rearrangements only. Such tables lose some clones; where checked, under half of the loss comes from unresolved V genes, and the rest has no known cause. For this sample the table gives around 120,000 clones, of which 85% to 95% were detected only once. The ten largest clones add up to under 3.5% of the sample. Which antigens these TCRs recognize remains unknown. Sequenced here: unstimulated CD8+ T cells sorted from spleen or lymph node cells, sampled before intestinal transplant. These receptors originate from a human donor who received an intestinal transplant.

The rearrangement joins TRBV27 to TRBJ1-1; D is perhaps TRBD1 (5 bases). Per the germline V gene, CDR1 is MNHEY and CDR2 is SMNVEV (reference sequence). There are 14 residues in the CDR3. The V gene lost 2 bases and the J gene lost 3 bases, with 10 bases spanning the gap. The chain's CDR3 is CASSLRGGDTEAFF. CDR3 coding DNA: TGTGCCAGCAGTTTAAGGGGAGGGGACACTGAAGCTTTCTTT.

V is TRBV5-4 and J is TRBJ1-2; weak D call: TRBD1 (5 bases). CDR1 is SGHNT and CDR2 is YYREEE in the germline V gene (reference sequence). The CDR3 has 14 amino acids. Trimming removed 2 bases at V and 3 bases at J, with 11 bases between. CDR3 amino acids: CASSFPGEDYGYTF. The CDR3 DNA is TGTGCCAGCAGCTTTCCGGGGGAAGACTATGGCTACACCTTC.

This clone came up a few times. The V and J genes are TRBV4-3 and TRBJ2-3, with TRBD2 identical over 7 bases. Per germline, CDR1 LGHNA and CDR2 YSLEER. J was trimmed by 5 bases and V by 1 base; bases with no gene match: 9. The CDR3 totals 16 residues. CDR3 bases: TGCGCCAGCAGCCAAGGGGGGAGGGAGGTCGGAGATACGCAGTATTTT. Translating gives CASSQGGREVGDTQYF.

This clone occurred once. This chain connects TRBV9 to TRBJ2-1; the match to TRBD2 covers 8 bases. The CDR3 spans 15 residues. Per the germline V gene, CDR1 is SGDLS and CDR2 is YYNGEE. V dropped 0 bases and J dropped 6; count of bases not matched to a gene: 5. The CDR3 nucleotides read TGTGCCAGCAGCGTAGAGGCGGGAGGTTTCAATGAGCAGTTCTTC. Translated: CASSVEAGGFNEQFF.

V is TRBV9 and J is TRBJ2-3, with a possible D match to TRBD1 (6 bases). V lost 0 bases, J lost 0 bases, and 11 bases lay in between. The V gene's germline CDR1 is SGDLS and CDR2 YYNGEE. The CDR3 runs to 16 residues. The CDR3 DNA sequence: TGTGCCAGCAGCGTAGGAGGGACAACTAGCACAGATACGCAGTATTTT. Translating gives CASSVGGTTSTDTQYF.

The chain links TRBV2 to TRBJ1-5; TRBD1 matches 8 bases. Germline V gene sequence: CDR1 SNHLY, CDR2 FYNNEI. The CDR3 covers 17 residues. The J segment lost 0 bases and the V segment lost 6 bases, leaving 10 bases of the junction unmatched. The DNA for the CDR3 is TGTGCCAGCAGACGGACAGGGTCCCTGCATAGCAATCAGCCCCAGCATTTT. This codes for CASRRTGSLHSNQPQHF.

This sequence joins TRBV11-2 and TRBJ1-1, with no clear D. The CDR3 loop spans 13 amino acids. Trimming stripped 7 bases from V and 6 bases from J, with 15 bases between. The germline gives CDR1 SGHAT, CDR2 FQNNGV. The CDR3 loop reads CASTVIGGAEAFF. The DNA of the CDR3 is TGTGCCAGCACCGTTATTGGCGGCGCTGAAGCTTTCTTT.

This chain joins TRBV2 and TRBJ2-7; 11 bases align to TRBD2. V lost 2 bases, J lost 6 bases, and 6 bases stayed unmatched. In germline, CDR1 is SNHLY, CDR2 FYNNEI. The CDR3 runs to 15 residues. CDR3 sequence reads: CASSEFTSGSVEQYF. In nucleotides, the CDR3 is TGTGCCAGCAGTGAATTTACTAGCGGGAGCGTCGAGCAGTACTTC. The variable domain in full, completed from reference TRBV2 and TRBJ2-7, reads EPEVTQTPSHQVTQMGQEVILRCVPISNHLYFYWYRQILGQKVEFLVSFYNNEISEKSEIFDDQFSVERPDGSNFTLKIRSTKLEDSAMYFCASSEFTSGSVEQYFGPGTRLTVT.

The chain links TRBV28 to TRBJ2-7; TRBD1 aligns across 7 bases. The CDR3 is 13 residues long. Germline V lookup: CDR1 MDHEN, CDR2 SYDVKM. The V and J ends lost 7 bases and 5 bases, in that order; junction bases with no gene match: 8. The CDR3 here is CASMGRGFNEQYF. The CDR3 DNA reads TGTGCCAGCATGGGCAGGGGGTTCAACGAGCAGTACTTC. Looking up the rest from reference TRBV28 and TRBJ2-7 gives the full variable domain: DVKVTQSSRYLVKRTGEKVFLECVQDMDHENMFWYRQDPGLGLRLIYFSYDVKMKEKGDIPEGYSVSREKKERFSLILESASTNQTSMYLCASMGRGFNEQYFGPGTRLTVT.

This chain uses TRBV28 with TRBJ1-5; no firm D call. V lost 6 bases and J lost 4, with 13 bases in between. The V gene's germline CDR1 is MDHEN and CDR2 SYDVKM. The length of the CDR3 is 14 residues. In DNA, the CDR3 is TGTGCCAGCAGAGGAAGAGTATTAAATCAGCCCCAGCATTTT. This sequence encodes CASRGRVLNQPQHF.

The chain joins TRBV25-1 to TRBJ2-1; 8 bases agree with TRBD2. CDR1 MGHDK and CDR2 SYGVNS come from the germline V gene. The CDR3 has 15 residues. V lost 6 bases to trimming and J lost 7 bases; unmatched junction nucleotides: 11. The CDR3 sequence is CASSRGLAFGNEQFF. The CDR3 bases are TGTGCCAGCAGCCGCGGACTAGCATTCGGGAATGAGCAGTTCTTC.

The chain links TRBV2 to TRBJ2-1, with D unclear. The CDR3 contains 12 residues. Germline loops: CDR1 SNHLY, CDR2 FYNNEI. Trimming removed 3 bases at V and 7 bases at J, with 7 bases between. For the CDR3, the DNA is TGTGCCAGCAGTGATTCGATAAATGAGCAGTTCTTC. Amino acids: CASSDSINEQFF.

The chain recombines TRBV4-3 with TRBJ2-5; 7 bases are shared with TRBD1. This CDR3 spans 14 amino acids. The V gene end was trimmed by 6 bases and the J gene end by 4 bases; junction bases not matched to a gene: 8. Germline CDR1 LGHNA, CDR2 YSLEER. The CDR3 sequence is CASSLDRVGETQYF. DNA for the CDR3: TGCGCCAGCAGTTTAGACAGGGTGGGAGAGACCCAGTACTTC.

This chain connects TRBV9 to TRBJ1-2; 7 bases fit TRBD1. Germline V lookup: CDR1 SGDLS, CDR2 YYNGEE. V was clipped by 2 bases and J by 2 bases; unmatched bases: 18. The CDR3 spans 19 residues. The CDR3 is CASSVGGDRGPKPNYGYTF. For the CDR3, the DNA is TGTGCCAGCAGCGTCGGGGGGGACAGAGGCCCCAAACCCAACTATGGCTACACCTTC.

The chain carries TRBV7-2 and TRBJ2-7, with D perhaps TRBD1 or TRBD2 (5 bases each). Germline CDR1 is SGHTA and CDR2 is FQGNSA. The V end lost 3 bases, the J end lost 4 bases, and 19 bases lay between the germline ends. This CDR3 region has 16 residues. CDR3 sequence reads: CASSLPRGPTTYEQYF. The CDR3 DNA reads TGTGCCAGCAGCTTGCCCCGGGGCCCTACCACTTACGAGCAGTACTTC.

This chain links TRBV7-6 with TRBJ2-3; no clear D gene. Germline V gene lookup returns CDR1 SGHVS and CDR2 FNYEAQ. V was clipped by 5 bases and J by 6 bases, with 12 bases between them. The CDR3 is made up of 13 amino acids. The CDR3 DNA follows: TGTGCCAGCAGCAGGGCCCTATGGGATACGCAGTATTTT. As protein: CASSRALWDTQYF.

Details on this clone: One junction end disagrees with the germline gene, perhaps due to a read error. The CDR3 DNA is TGTGCCAGCAGCTTAGAACAGGGGGCCTACAATGAGCAGCTCTTC. The encoded protein is CASSLEQGAYNEQLF. The chain recombines TRBV11-1 with TRBJ2-1, with 9 bases fitting TRBD1. The length of the CDR3 is 15 residues. Per germline, CDR1 SGHAT and CDR2 FQDESV (reference sequence).

The genes are TRBV2 and TRBJ2-7; the match to TRBD2 covers 10 bases. V dropped 2 bases and J dropped 3; count of bases not matched to a gene: 4. The germline CDR1 and CDR2 sequences are SNHLY and FYNNEI. This CDR3 comprises 15 residues. The CDR3 DNA sequence: TGTGCCAGCAGTGAATCTAGCGGGAGAATCTACGAGCAGTACTTC. Protein: CASSESSGRIYEQYF.

Written as DNA, the CDR3 is TGTGCCAGCTCACCGGGTCGGGACAAAGCCTACGAGCAGTACTTC. Encoded protein: CASSPGRDKAYEQYF. V and J are TRBV18 and TRBJ2-7; D might be TRBD1 (6 bases). Germline loops: CDR1 KGHSH, CDR2 LQKENI. V was trimmed by 3 bases and J by 2 bases, leaving 14 bases between them. The CDR3 contains 15 residues. The full variable domain, rest sourced from reference TRBV18 and TRBJ2-7, is NAGVMQNPRHLVRRRGQEARLRCSPMKGHSHVYWYRQLPEEGLKFMVYLQKENIIDESGMPKERFSAEFPKEGPSILRIQQVVRGDSAAYFCASSPGRDKAYEQYFGPGTRLTVT.

The chain carries TRBV7-3 and TRBJ1-1, with 8 bases fitting TRBD1. The CDR3 sequence is 12 residues long. V trimming: 8 bases; J trimming: 8 bases; junction bases outside the gene matches: 7. Germline CDR1 is SGHTA and CDR2 is FQGTGA. CDR3 amino acids: CASSGGAEEAFF. Written as DNA, the CDR3 is TGTGCCAGCTCAGGGGGCGCGGAAGAAGCTTTCTTT. Variable domain in full (rest from reference TRBV7-3 and TRBJ1-1): GAGVSQTPSNKVTEKGKYVELRCDPISGHTALYWYRQSLGQGPEFLIYFQGTGAADDSGLPNDRFFAVRPEGSVSTLKIQRTERGDSAVYLCASSGGAEEAFFGQGTRLTVV.

This chain joins TRBV18 and TRBJ2-4; 8 bases match TRBD1. Germline V gene data show CDR1 as KGHSH and CDR2 as LQKENI. The CDR3 length is 14 residues. The trim removed 3 bases at V and 8 bases at J, leaving 6 bases unmatched. The DNA for the CDR3 is TGTGCCAGCTCACCCACGGACAGGGATGACATTCAGTACTTC. As protein: CASSPTDRDDIQYF.

Here the CDR3 reads CASSSRTGLGNTGELFF. CDR3 DNA sequence: TGTGCCAGTAGTTCCCGGACGGGTCTAGGGAACACCGGGGAGCTGTTTTTT. The V and J genes are TRBV19 and TRBJ2-2; D is unclear. Germline CDR1 reads LNHDA; CDR2 reads SQIVND (reference sequence). This CDR3 is 17 amino acids long. Between the trimmed V and J ends, which lost 5 bases and 1 base, there was a span of 17 bases.